Following are 20 T cell receptor beta chains from one sample sequenced in a study of blood T cells in healthy people across ages. A second PCR, run for about 6 to 11 cycles, used a sample-barcoded 5' primer plus a J-beta primer mix. TCRdb re-analysed the 5' RACE reads in MiXCR, keeping a single row per CDR3 protein. The data hold some 1,000,000 distinct CDR3 sequences, with approximately 25% observed a single time. The same sample was also studied in work on T cells of mothers and their children.

Sample: blood. These receptors originate from a girl aged 2 to 9 in good health.

There are many counts of this clonotype. V and J are TRBV19 and TRBJ2-3, with D uncertain. Between the trimmed V and J ends, which lost 3 bases and 4 bases, there was a span of 11 bases. There are 14 residues in the CDR3. Germline V gene lookup returns CDR1 LNHDA and CDR2 SQIVND (reference sequence). The CDR3 DNA reads as TGTGCCAGTAGTATTTGGCAGGAACCAGATACGCAGTATTTT. This codes for CASSIWQEPDTQYF.

The rearrangement links TRBV29-1 to TRBJ2-5; TRBD1 is a possible D gene (5 bases). CDR1 is SQVTM and CDR2 is ANQGSEA in the germline V gene. The CDR3 has 15 amino acids. Trimming shortened V by 7 bases and J by 4 bases, and 22 bases separated the two germline ends. The CDR3 loop reads CSARGRALKSETQYF. The CDR3 DNA is TGCAGCGCACGCGGCAGGGCCCTTAAGTCAGAGACCCAGTACTTC. The full variable domain, with the rest looked up from reference TRBV29-1 and TRBJ2-5, is SAVISQKPSRDICQRGTSLTIQCQVDSQVTMMFWYRQQPGQSLTLIATANQGSEATYESGFVIDKFPISRPNLTFSTLTVSNMSPEDSSIYLCSARGRALKSETQYFGPGTRLLVL.

Of note for this clonotype: An end of the junction does not agree with germline; a read error may underlie this. The chain has TRBV6-5 and TRBJ1-1; no clear D. Germline V lookup: CDR1 MNHEY, CDR2 SVGAGI. The CDR3 loop spans 11 amino acids. CDR3 protein: CASSYGIETFF. In nucleotides, the CDR3 is TGTGCCAGCAGTTACGGGATTGAAACTTTCTTT.

This clonotype appeared a few times. This chain links TRBV6-5 with TRBJ2-7; 12 bases map to TRBD2. The CDR3 is 17 amino acids. J lost 2 bases, V lost 4 bases, and 9 bases had no gene match. The V gene's germline CDR1 is MNHEY and CDR2 SVGAGI. The CDR3 coding sequence is TGTGCCAGCAGTTTCATGAGGACTAGCGGGGCCCCCTACGAGCAGTACTTC. This sequence encodes CASSFMRTSGAPYEQYF.

The V and J genes are TRBV24-1 and TRBJ2-5, with D perhaps TRBD1 (8 bases). The J call may be faulty, since TRBJ2-7 better matches the DNA end. Germline CDR1 and CDR2: KGHDR and SFDVKD. The CDR3 is 15 amino acids. CDR3: CATSDATGEGYEQYF. DNA of the CDR3: TGTGCCACCAGTGATGCGACAGGGGAGGGCTACGAGCAGTACTTC.

Of note for this clonotype: A read error may produce the germline difference seen at one junction end. This chain connects TRBV20-1 to TRBJ1-2; D ambiguous. Germline lookup yields CDR1 DFQATT and CDR2 SNEGSKA (reference sequence). This CDR3 comprises 13 residues. In nucleotides, the CDR3 is TGCAGTGCTAGGGCAGATGGAAACTGTGGCTACACCTTC. The encoded protein is CSARADGNCGYTF.

This sequence joins TRBV2 and TRBJ2-1; 12 nucleotides agree with TRBD2. The CDR3 spans 15 residues. Germline-derived CDR1 and CDR2 are SNHLY and FYNNEI. The junction had 10 bases not matched to a gene; V was cut back by 6 bases and J by 10 bases. The CDR3 here is CASRRGLAGGAEQFF. As DNA, the CDR3 is TGTGCCAGCAGAAGAGGTCTAGCGGGGGGGGCGGAGCAGTTCTTC.

V usage is TRBV6-1 and J usage is TRBJ1-6; D is unresolved. V was pared by 4 bases and J by 5 bases, with 12 bases between. Germline CDR1 MNHNS, CDR2 SASEGT. The CDR3 loop spans 15 amino acids. CDR3 DNA sequence: TGTGCCAGCAGTGTAGTAGGTGGGGATAATTCACCCCTCCACTTT. Translated: CASSVVGGDNSPLHF.

This rearrangement joins TRBV29-1 to TRBJ2-7; 8 bases line up with TRBD1. In germline, CDR1 is SQVTM, CDR2 ANQGSEA. The CDR3 loop spans 14 amino acids. V lost 5 bases, J lost 3 bases, and 9 bases stayed unmatched. The CDR3 sequence is CSVLRGQGVYEQYF. In DNA form, the CDR3 reads TGCAGCGTTCTCCGAGGACAGGGAGTCTACGAGCAGTACTTC.

V and J are TRBV24-1 and TRBJ2-5; 7 bases match TRBD2. V lost 1 base and J lost 2; bases outside the gene matches: 3. Germline lookup yields CDR1 KGHDR and CDR2 SFDVKD. This CDR3 region has 15 residues. The CDR3 nucleotides are TGTGCCACCAGTGATTTAATCGGGGGGCAAGAGACCCAGTACTTC. Protein: CATSDLIGGQETQYF.

This clonotype has more than one count but fewer than ten. The V and J genes are TRBV12-3 or TRBV12-4 and TRBJ2-6, with D perhaps TRBD1 or TRBD2 (5 bases each). V gave up 5 bases and J gave up 4 bases, with 27 bases separating them. This CDR3 spans 20 amino acids. CDR3 bases: TGTGCCAGCAGTCCCCCCTCCGGAAGGCCCGGGACGAGCGGGGCCAACGTCCTGACTTTC. It is translated as CASSPPSGRPGTSGANVLTF.

The rearrangement links TRBV11-2 to TRBJ2-1, with 11 bases identical to TRBD1. The germline V gene has CDR1 SGHAT and CDR2 FQNNGV. CDR3 length: 17 residues. J lost 0 bases, V lost 6 bases, and 7 bases had no gene match. CDR3 coding DNA: TGTGCCAGCAGATGGGACAGGGGGTCCCGCTCCTACAATGAGCAGTTCTTC. It yields the protein CASRWDRGSRSYNEQFF.

The chain employs TRBV29-1 and TRBJ2-5; D is unresolved. The CDR3 length is 12 residues. The germline CDR1 and CDR2 sequences are SQVTM and ANQGSEA. Trimming took 7 bases from V and 5 from J, leaving 14 bases between them. CDR3 nucleotides: TGCAGCGCCAGGACGGAGACGGAGACCCAGTACTTC. It specifies CSARTETETQYF.

A few counts support this clonotype. This chain connects TRBV20-1 to TRBJ1-5; D remains unclear. Trimming removed 6 bases at V and 2 bases at J, with 11 bases between. This CDR3 region has 13 residues. Per germline, CDR1 DFQATT and CDR2 SNEGSKA (reference sequence). The DNA for the CDR3 is TGCAGTGCATCCGACGGAGGCAATCAGCCCCAGCATTTT. This codes for CSASDGGNQPQHF.

The J gene is TRBJ2-1, the V gene TRBV29-1; TRBD2 agrees at 8 bases. The germline gives CDR1 SQVTM, CDR2 ANQGSEA. The length of the CDR3 is 15 residues. The junction had 6 bases not matched to a gene; V was cut back by 0 bases and J by 5 bases. CDR3 protein: CSVEDRKAGDNEQFF. DNA for the CDR3: TGCAGCGTTGAAGATCGGAAAGCGGGAGACAATGAGCAGTTCTTC.

The chain recombines TRBV13 with TRBJ2-7; 8 bases agree with TRBD2. CDR1 and CDR2 (germline): PRHDT, FYEKMQ (reference sequence). V dropped 5 bases and J dropped 9; count of bases not matched to a gene: 6. This CDR3 has 12 amino acids. The CDR3: CASSPSGGLQYF. For the CDR3, the DNA is TGTGCCAGCAGCCCATCGGGGGGGTTGCAGTACTTC. The full variable domain, rest sourced from reference TRBV13 and TRBJ2-7, is AAGVIQSPRHLIKEKRETATLKCYPIPRHDTVYWYQQGPGQDPQFLISFYEKMQSDKGSIPDRFSAQQFSDYHSELNMSSLELGDSALYFCASSPSGGLQYFGPGTRLTVT.

The chain employs TRBV3-1 and TRBJ2-1; D is unresolved. Trimming removed 0 bases at V and 6 bases at J, with 12 bases between. The CDR3 contains 15 residues. CDR1 is LGHDT, CDR2 YNNKEL, per germline (reference sequence). CDR3 sequence reads: CASSQDLQRSNEQFF. For the CDR3, the DNA is TGTGCCAGCAGCCAAGACCTGCAGCGTTCCAATGAGCAGTTCTTC.

The rearrangement uses TRBV7-9 and TRBJ2-7; no clear D. The CDR3 has 14 amino acids. The germline CDR1 and CDR2 sequences are SEHNR and FQNEAQ (reference sequence). Deletions cut 1 base from V and 0 bases from J, with 7 bases between. The CDR3 sequence: CASSLELHSYEQYF. CDR3 bases: TGTGCCAGCAGCTTAGAACTACACTCCTACGAGCAGTACTTC.

The chain combines TRBV6-5 with TRBJ1-4, with 8 bases matching TRBD1. V was clipped by 8 bases and J by 6 bases; unmatched bases: 2. Per germline, CDR1 MNHEY and CDR2 SVGAGI. This CDR3 has 12 residues. CDR3 amino acids: CASGTGHEKLFF. CDR3 DNA sequence: TGTGCCAGCGGGACAGGTCATGAAAAACTGTTTTTT.

V is TRBV9 and J is TRBJ1-2; weak D call: TRBD1 (5 bases). This CDR3 has 16 amino acids. Trimming stripped 3 bases from V and 4 bases from J, with 19 bases between. The germline V gene encodes CDR1 SGDLS and CDR2 YYNGEE. This chain's CDR3 is CASSGGVWGHSYGYTF. The CDR3 nucleotides are TGTGCCAGCAGCGGGGGGGTTTGGGGTCACAGCTATGGCTACACCTTC. The complete variable domain, with remaining parts taken from reference TRBV9 and TRBJ1-2, reads DSGVTQTPKHLITATGQRVTLRCSPRSGDLSVYWYQQSLDQGLQFLIQYYNGEERAKGNILERFSAQQFPDLHSELNLSSLELGDSALYFCASSGGVWGHSYGYTFGSGTRLTVV.